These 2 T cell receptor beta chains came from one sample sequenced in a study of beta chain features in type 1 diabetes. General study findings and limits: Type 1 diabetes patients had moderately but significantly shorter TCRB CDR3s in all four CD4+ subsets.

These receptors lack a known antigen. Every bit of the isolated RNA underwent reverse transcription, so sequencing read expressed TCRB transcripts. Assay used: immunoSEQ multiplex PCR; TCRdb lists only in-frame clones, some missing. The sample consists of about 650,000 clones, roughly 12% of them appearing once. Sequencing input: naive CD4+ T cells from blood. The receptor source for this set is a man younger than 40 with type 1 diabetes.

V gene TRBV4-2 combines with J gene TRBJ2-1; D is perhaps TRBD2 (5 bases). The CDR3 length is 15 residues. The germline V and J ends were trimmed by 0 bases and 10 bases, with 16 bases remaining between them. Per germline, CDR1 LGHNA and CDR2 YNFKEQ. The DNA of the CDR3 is TGTGCCAGCAGCCAAGAGCTAGCAGCCCTGAGAGAGCAGTTCTTC. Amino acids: CASSQELAALREQFF.

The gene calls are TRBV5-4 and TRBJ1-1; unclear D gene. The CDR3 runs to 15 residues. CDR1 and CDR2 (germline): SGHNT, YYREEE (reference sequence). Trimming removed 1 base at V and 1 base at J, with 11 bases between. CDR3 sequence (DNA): TGTGCCAGCAGCTTGCCCCTAGGAGGGAACACTGAAGCTTTCTTT. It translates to CASSLPLGGNTEAFF.